What follows are 8 T cell receptor beta chains derived from one specimen sequenced in a study of B cell selection in AIRE deficiency (dated by TCRdb to 2018 to 2020). To prepare the library, the immunoSEQ multiplex PCR assay was applied. What TCRdb holds here is the immuneACCESS table cut down to in-frame rearrangements. Part of the clones is not present; checked against another copy, under half of the missing clones reflect an unresolved V gene, and the others are unexplained. In all, the sample holds about 18,000 clones, and about 93% of those were seen once. The ten biggest clones cover under 0.9% of the sample. For sorting, regulatory T cells were defined as CD4+CD25hiCD127low/negative cells. The sequencing sample was made of CD4+CD25+ Tregs sorted from PBMCs. These TCRs come from a human donor in good health.

The rearrangement uses TRBV27 and TRBJ1-6; D remains ambiguous. Looked up from germline, CDR1 is MNHEY and CDR2 is SMNVEV (reference sequence). The CDR3 is made up of 15 amino acids. V was clipped by 3 bases and J by 7 bases, with 13 bases between them. CDR3 in amino acids: CASSFLNSRNSPLHF. CDR3 coding DNA: TGTGCCAGCAGTTTCTTGAACAGTAGAAATTCACCCCTCCACTTT.

V is TRBV4-2 and J is TRBJ2-7; D is perhaps TRBD1 or TRBD2 (6 bases each). CDR3 length equals 19 residues. The germline V gene has CDR1 LGHNA and CDR2 YNFKEQ. Trimming stripped 0 bases from V and 3 bases from J, with 24 bases between. The DNA for the CDR3 is TGTGCCAGCAGCCAAGATCTACAGGGACTGGGGAATTGGGGCTACGAGCAGTACTTC. This translates into CASSQDLQGLGNWGYEQYF.

This clone has just one count. The chain links TRBV9 to TRBJ2-3; 13 bases align to TRBD2. The V gene's germline CDR1 is SGDLS and CDR2 YYNGEE. CDR3 length: 17 amino acids. Trimming took 4 bases from V and 2 from J; bases not matched to a gene: 7. CDR3 DNA: TGTGCCAGCAGCCCTAGAGGGACTAGCGGGATCACAGATACGCAGTATTTT. It encodes CASSPRGTSGITDTQYF.

The rearrangement links TRBV5-1 to TRBJ2-3; 7 bases map to TRBD1. The CDR3 consists of 14 residues. Germline trimming cut 0 bases from V and 4 bases from J; bases unmatched to any gene: 2. CDR1 is SGHRS, CDR2 YFSETQ, per germline. CDR3 sequence reads: CASSLDTGADTQYF. The CDR3 nucleotides read TGCGCCAGCAGCTTGGATACAGGGGCAGATACGCAGTATTTT.

The chain recombines TRBV2 with TRBJ2-6; no reliable D call. Trimming removed 0 bases from V and 2 bases from J, with 8 bases in between. This CDR3 has 16 amino acids. Germline CDR1 SNHLY, CDR2 FYNNEI. This CDR3 is CASSEAGSTGANVLTF. CDR3 in DNA: TGTGCCAGCAGTGAAGCAGGGTCTACTGGGGCCAACGTCCTGACTTTC.

The chain links TRBV18 to TRBJ2-7; 7 nucleotides match TRBD1. The length of the CDR3 is 14 residues. Germline V lookup: CDR1 KGHSH, CDR2 LQKENI. With 6 bases clipped from V and 5 bases from J, the junction kept 10 bases outside the gene matches. The DNA of the CDR3 is TGTGCCAGCTCGATCAGCCAAGGGGGCAACGAGCAGTACTTC. Translating it yields CASSISQGGNEQYF.

The rearrangement joins TRBV19 to TRBJ1-2; 9 positions match TRBD1. Germline CDR1 and CDR2: LNHDA and SQIVND (reference sequence). The CDR3 has 14 amino acids. After removal of 3 bases from V and 4 bases from J, the junction contained 3 bases not matched to a gene. CDR3 bases: TGTGCCAGTAGTATGGGACAGGGACTCTATGGCTACACCTTC. Protein sequence: CASSMGQGLYGYTF.

This clone was detected only once. The gene calls are TRBV19 and TRBJ1-4; no firm D call. The V end was cut by 4 bases, the J end by 7 bases, with 10 bases between. CDR3 size: 13 residues. Germline V gene data show CDR1 as LNHDA and CDR2 as SQIVND (reference sequence). In nucleotides, the CDR3 is TGTGCCAGTAGTAGGAACTTGGGTGAAAAACTGTTTTTT. Protein sequence: CASSRNLGEKLFF.